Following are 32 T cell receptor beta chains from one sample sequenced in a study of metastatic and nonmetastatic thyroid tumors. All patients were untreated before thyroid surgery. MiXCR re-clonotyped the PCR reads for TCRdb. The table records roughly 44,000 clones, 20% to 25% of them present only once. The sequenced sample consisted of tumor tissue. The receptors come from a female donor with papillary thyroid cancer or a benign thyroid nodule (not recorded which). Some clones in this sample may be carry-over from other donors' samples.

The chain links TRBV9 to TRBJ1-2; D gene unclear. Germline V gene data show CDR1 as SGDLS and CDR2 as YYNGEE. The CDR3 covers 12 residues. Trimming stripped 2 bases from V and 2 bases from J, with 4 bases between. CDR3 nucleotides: TGTGCCAGCAGCGTTCGGAACTATGGCTACACCTTC. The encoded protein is CASSVRNYGYTF.

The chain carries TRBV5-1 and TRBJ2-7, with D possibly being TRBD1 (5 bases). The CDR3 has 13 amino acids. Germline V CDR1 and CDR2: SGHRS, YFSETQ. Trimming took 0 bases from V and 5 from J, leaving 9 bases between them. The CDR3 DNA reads TGCGCCAGCAGCTTGGAGCTAGGGGACGAGCAGTACTTC. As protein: CASSLELGDEQYF.

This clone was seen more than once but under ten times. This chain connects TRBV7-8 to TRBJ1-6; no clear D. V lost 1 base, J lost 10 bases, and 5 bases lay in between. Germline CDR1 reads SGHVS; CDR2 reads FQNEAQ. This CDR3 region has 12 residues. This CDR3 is CASSLEGSPLHF. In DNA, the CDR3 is TGTGCCAGCAGCTTAGAGGGCTCACCCCTCCACTTT.

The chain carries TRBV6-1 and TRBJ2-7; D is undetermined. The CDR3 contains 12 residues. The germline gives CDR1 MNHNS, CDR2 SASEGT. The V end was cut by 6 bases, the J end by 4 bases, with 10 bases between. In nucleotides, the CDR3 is TGTGCCAGCAGCTTTTGGGGATACGAGCAGTACTTC. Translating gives CASSFWGYEQYF.

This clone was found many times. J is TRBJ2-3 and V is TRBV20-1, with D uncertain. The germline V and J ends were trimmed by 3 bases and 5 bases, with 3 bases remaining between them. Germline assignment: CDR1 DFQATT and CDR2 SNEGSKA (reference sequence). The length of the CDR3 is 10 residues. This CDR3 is CSASGDTQYF. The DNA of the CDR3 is TGCAGTGCTAGCGGAGATACGCAGTATTTT.

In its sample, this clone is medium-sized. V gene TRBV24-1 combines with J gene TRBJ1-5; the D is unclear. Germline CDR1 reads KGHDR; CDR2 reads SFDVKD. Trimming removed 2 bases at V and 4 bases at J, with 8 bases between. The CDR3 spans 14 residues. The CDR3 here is CATSDSGPNQPQHF. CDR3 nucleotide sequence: TGTGCCACCAGTGATTCCGGACCGAATCAGCCCCAGCATTTT.

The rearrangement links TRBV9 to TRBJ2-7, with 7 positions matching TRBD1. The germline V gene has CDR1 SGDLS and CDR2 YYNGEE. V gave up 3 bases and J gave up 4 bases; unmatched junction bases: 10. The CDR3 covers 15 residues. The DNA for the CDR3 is TGTGCCAGCAGCGCCTGGACAGGAGTTTTGTACGAGCAGTACTTC. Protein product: CASSAWTGVLYEQYF.

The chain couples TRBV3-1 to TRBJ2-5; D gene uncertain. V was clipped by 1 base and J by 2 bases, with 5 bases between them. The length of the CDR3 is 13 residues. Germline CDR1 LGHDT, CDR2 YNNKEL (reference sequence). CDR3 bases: TGTGCCAGCAGCCAAGGCCATCAAGAGACCCAGTACTTC. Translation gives CASSQGHQETQYF.

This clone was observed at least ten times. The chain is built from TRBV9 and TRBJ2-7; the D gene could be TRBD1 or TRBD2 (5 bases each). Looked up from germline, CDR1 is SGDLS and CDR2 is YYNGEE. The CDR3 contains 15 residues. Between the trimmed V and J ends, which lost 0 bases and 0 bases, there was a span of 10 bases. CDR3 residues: CASSVDGASSYEQYF. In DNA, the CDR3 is TGTGCCAGCAGCGTAGACGGGGCAAGCTCCTACGAGCAGTACTTC.

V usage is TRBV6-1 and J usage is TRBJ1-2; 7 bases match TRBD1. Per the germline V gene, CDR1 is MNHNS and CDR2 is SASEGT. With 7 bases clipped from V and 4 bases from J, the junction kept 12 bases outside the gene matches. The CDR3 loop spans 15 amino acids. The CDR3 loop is CASTEGGGGGYGYTF. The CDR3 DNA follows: TGTGCCAGCACCGAGGGAGGGGGCGGTGGCTATGGCTACACCTTC.

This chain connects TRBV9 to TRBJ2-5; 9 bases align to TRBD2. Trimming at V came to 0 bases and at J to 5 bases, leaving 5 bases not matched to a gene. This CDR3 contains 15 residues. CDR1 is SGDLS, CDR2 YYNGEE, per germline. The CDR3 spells CASSVDSGRGETQYF. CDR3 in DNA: TGTGCCAGCAGCGTAGATAGCGGGAGAGGGGAGACCCAGTACTTC.

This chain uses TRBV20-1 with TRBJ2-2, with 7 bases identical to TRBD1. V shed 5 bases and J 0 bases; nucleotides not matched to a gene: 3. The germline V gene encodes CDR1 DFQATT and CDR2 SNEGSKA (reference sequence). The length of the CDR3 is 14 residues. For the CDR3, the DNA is TGCAGTGCTCTCACAGGGGCGAACACCGGGGAGCTGTTTTTT. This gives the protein CSALTGANTGELFF.

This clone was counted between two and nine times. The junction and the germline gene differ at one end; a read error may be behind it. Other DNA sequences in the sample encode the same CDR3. CDR3 amino acids: CASSDTTGTGTQYF. CDR3 nucleotide sequence: TGTGCCAGCAGTGACACGACAGGTACAGGTACGCAGTATTTT. The chain joins TRBV2 to TRBJ2-3, with D perhaps TRBD1 (6 bases). Germline-derived CDR1 and CDR2 are SNHLY and FYNNEI. This CDR3 has 14 residues.

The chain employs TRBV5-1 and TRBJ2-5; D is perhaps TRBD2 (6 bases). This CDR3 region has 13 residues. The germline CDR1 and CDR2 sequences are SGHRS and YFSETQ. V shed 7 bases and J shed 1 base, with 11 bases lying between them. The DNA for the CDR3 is TGCGCCAGCCGGAGCGGGCTCCAAGAGACCCAGTACTTC. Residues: CASRSGLQETQYF.

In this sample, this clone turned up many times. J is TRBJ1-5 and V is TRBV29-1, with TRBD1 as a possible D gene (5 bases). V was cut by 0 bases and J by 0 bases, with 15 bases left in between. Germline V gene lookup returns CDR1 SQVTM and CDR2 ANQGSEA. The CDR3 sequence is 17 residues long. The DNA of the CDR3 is TGCAGCGTTGAAGATCTCTTGGGGGGATATAGCAATCAGCCCCAGCATTTT. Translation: CSVEDLLGGYSNQPQHF.

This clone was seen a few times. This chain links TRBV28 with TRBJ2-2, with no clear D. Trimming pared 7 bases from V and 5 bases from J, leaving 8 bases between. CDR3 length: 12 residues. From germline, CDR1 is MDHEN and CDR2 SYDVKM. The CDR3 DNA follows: TGTGCCAGCAATAACTTTACCGGGGAGCTGTTTTTT. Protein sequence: CASNNFTGELFF. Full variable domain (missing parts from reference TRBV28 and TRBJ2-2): DVKVTQSSRYLVKRTGEKVFLECVQDMDHENMFWYRQDPGLGLRLIYFSYDVKMKEKGDIPEGYSVSREKKERFSLILESASTNQTSMYLCASNNFTGELFFGEGSRLTVL.

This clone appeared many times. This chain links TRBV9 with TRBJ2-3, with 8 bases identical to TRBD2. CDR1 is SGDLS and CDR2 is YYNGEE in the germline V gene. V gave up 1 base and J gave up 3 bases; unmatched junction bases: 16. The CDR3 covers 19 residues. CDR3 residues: CASSVRPGGDKFTTDTQYF. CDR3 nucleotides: TGTGCCAGCAGCGTAAGGCCGGGGGGGGACAAGTTTACGACAGATACGCAGTATTTT.

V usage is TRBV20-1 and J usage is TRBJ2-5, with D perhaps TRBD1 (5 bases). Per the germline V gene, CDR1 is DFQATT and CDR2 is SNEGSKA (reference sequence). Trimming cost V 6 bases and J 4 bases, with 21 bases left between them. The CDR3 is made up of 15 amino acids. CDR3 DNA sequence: TGCAGTGCGCCCAAGTCCAGGGTAGGCCTAGAGACCCAGTACTTC. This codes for CSAPKSRVGLETQYF.

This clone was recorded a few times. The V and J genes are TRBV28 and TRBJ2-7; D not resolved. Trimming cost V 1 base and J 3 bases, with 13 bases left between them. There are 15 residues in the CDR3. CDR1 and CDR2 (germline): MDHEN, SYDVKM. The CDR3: CASSLYSHRNYEQYF. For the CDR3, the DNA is TGTGCCAGCAGTTTATACTCACATAGAAACTACGAGCAGTACTTC.

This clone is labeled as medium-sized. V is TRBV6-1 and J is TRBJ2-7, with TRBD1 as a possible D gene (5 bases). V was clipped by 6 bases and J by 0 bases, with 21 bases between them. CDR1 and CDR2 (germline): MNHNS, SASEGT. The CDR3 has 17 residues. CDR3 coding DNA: TGTGCCAGCAGGGCTTTTGACAGCAAACTGAGCTCCTACGAGCAGTACTTC. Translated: CASRAFDSKLSSYEQYF.

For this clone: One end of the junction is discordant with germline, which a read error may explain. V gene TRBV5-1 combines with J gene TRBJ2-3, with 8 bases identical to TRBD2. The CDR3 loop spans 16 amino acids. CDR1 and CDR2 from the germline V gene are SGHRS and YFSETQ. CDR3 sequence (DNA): TGCGCCAGCAGCAGACGAGCGGGAGTGAGCACAGGTACGCAGTATTTT. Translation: CASSRRAGVSTGTQYF. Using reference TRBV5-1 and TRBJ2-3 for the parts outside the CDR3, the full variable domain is KAGVTQTPRYLIKTRGQQVTLSCSPISGHRSVSWYQQTPGQGLQFLFEYFSETQRNKGNFPGRFSGRQFSNSRSEMNVSTLELGDSALYLCASSRRAGVSTGTQYFGPGTRLTVL.

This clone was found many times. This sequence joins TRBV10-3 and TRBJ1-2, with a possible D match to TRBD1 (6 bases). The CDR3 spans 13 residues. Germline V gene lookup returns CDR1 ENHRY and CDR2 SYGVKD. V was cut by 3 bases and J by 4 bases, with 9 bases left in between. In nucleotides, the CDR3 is TGTGCCATCAGTGAAACAGGGCTCTATGGCTACACCTTC. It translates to CAISETGLYGYTF.

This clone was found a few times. This chain's CDR3 is CATEGRGTGELFF. CDR3 bases: TGTGCCACGGAGGGCCGGGGAACCGGGGAGCTGTTTTTT. This sequence joins TRBV6-1 and TRBJ2-2; TRBD2 is a possible D gene (6 bases). Between the trimmed V and J ends, which lost 10 bases and 5 bases, there was a span of 14 bases. CDR3 length equals 13 residues. The germline CDR1 and CDR2 sequences are MNHNS and SASEGT.

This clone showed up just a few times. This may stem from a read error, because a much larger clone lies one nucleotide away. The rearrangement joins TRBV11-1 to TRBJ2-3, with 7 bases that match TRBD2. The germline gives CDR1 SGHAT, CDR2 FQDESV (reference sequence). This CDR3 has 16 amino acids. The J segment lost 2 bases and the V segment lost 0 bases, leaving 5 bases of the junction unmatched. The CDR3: CASSLAVAGVTDTQYF. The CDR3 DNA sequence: TGTGCCAGCAGCTTAGCTGTTGCGGGAGTCACAGATACGCAGTATTTT.

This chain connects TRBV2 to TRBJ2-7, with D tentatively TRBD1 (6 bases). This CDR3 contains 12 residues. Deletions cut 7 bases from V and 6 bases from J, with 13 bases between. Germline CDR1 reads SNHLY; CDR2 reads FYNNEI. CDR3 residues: CASMGASVEQYF. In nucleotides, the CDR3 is TGTGCCAGCATGGGGGCCTCTGTCGAGCAGTACTTC. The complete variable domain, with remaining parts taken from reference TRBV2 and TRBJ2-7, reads EPEVTQTPSHQVTQMGQEVILRCVPISNHLYFYWYRQILGQKVEFLVSFYNNEISEKSEIFDDQFSVERPDGSNFTLKIRSTKLEDSAMYFCASMGASVEQYFGPGTRLTVT.

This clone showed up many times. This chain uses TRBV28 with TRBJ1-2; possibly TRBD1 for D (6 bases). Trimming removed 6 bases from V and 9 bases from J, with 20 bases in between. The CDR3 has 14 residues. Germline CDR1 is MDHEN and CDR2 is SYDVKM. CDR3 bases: TGTGCCAGCAGCCTAGGGGGGAAGCATCCGAGCTACACCTTC. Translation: CASSLGGKHPSYTF.

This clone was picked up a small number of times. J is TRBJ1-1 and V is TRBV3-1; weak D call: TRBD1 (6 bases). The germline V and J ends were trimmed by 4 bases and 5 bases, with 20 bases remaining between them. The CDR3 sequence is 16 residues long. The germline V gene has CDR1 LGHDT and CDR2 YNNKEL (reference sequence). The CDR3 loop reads CASSPGAGRGQTEAFF. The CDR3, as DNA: TGTGCCAGCAGCCCTGGGGCGGGCAGGGGTCAGACTGAAGCTTTCTTT.

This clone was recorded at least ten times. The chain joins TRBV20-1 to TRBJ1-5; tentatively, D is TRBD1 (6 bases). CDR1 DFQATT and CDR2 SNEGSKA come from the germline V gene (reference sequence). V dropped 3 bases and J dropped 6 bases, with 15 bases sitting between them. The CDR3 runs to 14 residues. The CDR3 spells CSARRGAKCQPQHF. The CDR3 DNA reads TGCAGTGCTAGGAGGGGGGCGAAGTGTCAGCCCCAGCATTTT.

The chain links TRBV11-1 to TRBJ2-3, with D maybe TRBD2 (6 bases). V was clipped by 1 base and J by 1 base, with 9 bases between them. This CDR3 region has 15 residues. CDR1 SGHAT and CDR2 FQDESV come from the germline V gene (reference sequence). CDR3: CASSLVASGTDTQYF. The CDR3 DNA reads TGTGCCAGCAGCTTAGTGGCTAGCGGCACAGATACGCAGTATTTT.

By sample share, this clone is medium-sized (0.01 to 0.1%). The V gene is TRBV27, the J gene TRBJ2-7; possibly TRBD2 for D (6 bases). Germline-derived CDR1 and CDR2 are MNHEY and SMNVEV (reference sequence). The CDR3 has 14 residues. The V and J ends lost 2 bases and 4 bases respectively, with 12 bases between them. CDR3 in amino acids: CASSLGRAGYEQYF. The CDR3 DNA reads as TGTGCCAGCAGTTTAGGAAGGGCGGGGTACGAGCAGTACTTC.

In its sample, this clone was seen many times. The CDR3 is CASSSGTSVNEQFF. In DNA form, the CDR3 reads TGTGCCAGCAGCTCCGGGACTAGCGTCAATGAGCAGTTCTTC. V usage is TRBV11-2 and J usage is TRBJ2-1; TRBD2 aligns across 10 bases. The ends lost 4 bases at V and 6 bases at J; junction bases unmatched: 3. Germline V gene sequence: CDR1 SGHAT, CDR2 FQNNGV. The length of the CDR3 is 14 residues.

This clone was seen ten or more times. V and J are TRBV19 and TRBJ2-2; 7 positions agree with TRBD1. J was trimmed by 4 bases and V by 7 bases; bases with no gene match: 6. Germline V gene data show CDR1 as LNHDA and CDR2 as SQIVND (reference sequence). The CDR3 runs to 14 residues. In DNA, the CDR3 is TGTGCCAGTAACCCCGGGACAGTCACCGGGGAGCTGTTTTTT. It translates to CASNPGTVTGELFF.